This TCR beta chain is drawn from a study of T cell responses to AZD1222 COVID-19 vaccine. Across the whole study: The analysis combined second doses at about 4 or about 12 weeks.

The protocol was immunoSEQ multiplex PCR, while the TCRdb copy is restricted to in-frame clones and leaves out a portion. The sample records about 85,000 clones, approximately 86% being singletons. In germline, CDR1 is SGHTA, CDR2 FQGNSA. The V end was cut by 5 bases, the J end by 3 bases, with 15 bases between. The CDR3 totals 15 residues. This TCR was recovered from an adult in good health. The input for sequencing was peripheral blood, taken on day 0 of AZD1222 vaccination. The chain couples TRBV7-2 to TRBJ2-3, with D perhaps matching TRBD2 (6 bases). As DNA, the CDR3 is TGTGCCAGCAGCACCGGGACTTCGGAAACAGATACGCAGTATTTT. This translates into CASSTGTSETDTQYF.